This T cell receptor (beta chain) emerged from a study of shared clonotypes between healthy human individuals. Profiled with immunoSEQ multiplex PCR; TCRdb holds only in-frame clones, not every one. The sample records some 2.4 million clones, approximately 93% being singletons. None of the donors, who were healthy HIV-negative adults, had recently had acute infections or vaccinations. Germline assignment: CDR1 SGHTA and CDR2 FQGTGA. Trimming cost V 5 bases and J 0 bases; bases outside gene matches: 6. The CDR3 covers 15 residues. Material for sequencing was naive CD4+ T cells from PBMCs. Specified subset: CD45RA+ positively selected. This chain links TRBV7-3 with TRBJ2-7, with TRBD1 matching over 8 bases. This receptor was identified in a man between 18 and 29 years old in good health. Some clones in this sample may be carry-over from other donors' samples. The CDR3 reads CASSPGGTGSYEQYF. The DNA for the CDR3 is TGTGCCAGCAGCCCCGGTGGGACAGGCTCCTACGAGCAGTACTTC.